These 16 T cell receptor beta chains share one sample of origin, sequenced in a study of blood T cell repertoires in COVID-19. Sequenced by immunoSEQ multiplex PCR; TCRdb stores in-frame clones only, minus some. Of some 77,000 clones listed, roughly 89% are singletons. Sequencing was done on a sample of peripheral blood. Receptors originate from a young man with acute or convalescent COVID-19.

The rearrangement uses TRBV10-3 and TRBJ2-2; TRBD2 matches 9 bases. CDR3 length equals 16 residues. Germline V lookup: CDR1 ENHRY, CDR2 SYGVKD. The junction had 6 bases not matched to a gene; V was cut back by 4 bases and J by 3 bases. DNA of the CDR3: TGTGCCATCAGTGTAAGGGCGGGAGGGGACACCGGGGAGCTGTTTTTT. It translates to CAISVRAGGDTGELFF.

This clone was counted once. The CDR3 coding sequence is TGTGCCAGCAGCCAGACTAGCGGGATGGGGGAGACCCAGTACTTC. Amino acids: CASSQTSGMGETQYF. The chain is built from TRBV7-2 and TRBJ2-5; 11 bases align to TRBD2. Looked up from germline, CDR1 is SGHTA and CDR2 is FQGNSA. V trimming: 5 bases; J trimming: 5 bases; junction bases outside the gene matches: 7. This CDR3 comprises 15 residues.

The CDR3 DNA follows: TGTGCCAGCAGTCCTAGACAGGGGGTAGCATCTGGGGCCAACGTCCTGACTTTC. It specifies CASSPRQGVASGANVLTF. This chain connects TRBV28 to TRBJ2-6; 9 positions agree with TRBD1. Germline CDR1 and CDR2: MDHEN and SYDVKM. This CDR3 contains 18 residues. V lost 5 bases, J lost 1 base, and 9 bases stayed unmatched.

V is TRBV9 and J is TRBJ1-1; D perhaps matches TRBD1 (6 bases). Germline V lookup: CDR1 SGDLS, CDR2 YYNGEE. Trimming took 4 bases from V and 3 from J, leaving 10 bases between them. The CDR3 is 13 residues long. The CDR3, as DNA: TGTGCCAGCAGCACAGGGTGGTACACTGAAGCTTTCTTT. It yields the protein CASSTGWYTEAFF.

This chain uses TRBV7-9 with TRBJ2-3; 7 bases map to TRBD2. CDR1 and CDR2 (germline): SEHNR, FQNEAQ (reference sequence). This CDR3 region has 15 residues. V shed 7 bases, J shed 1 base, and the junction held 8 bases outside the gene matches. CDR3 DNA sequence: TGTGCCAGCACCGGGAGGACCCCCGGCACAGATACGCAGTATTTT. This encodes CASTGRTPGTDTQYF.

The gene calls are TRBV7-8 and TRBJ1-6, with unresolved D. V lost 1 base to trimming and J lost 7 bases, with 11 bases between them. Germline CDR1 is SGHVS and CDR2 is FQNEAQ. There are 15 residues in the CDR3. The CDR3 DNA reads TGTGCCAGCAGCTTAGATCGTCAGGCAAATTCACCCCTCCACTTT. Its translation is CASSLDRQANSPLHF.

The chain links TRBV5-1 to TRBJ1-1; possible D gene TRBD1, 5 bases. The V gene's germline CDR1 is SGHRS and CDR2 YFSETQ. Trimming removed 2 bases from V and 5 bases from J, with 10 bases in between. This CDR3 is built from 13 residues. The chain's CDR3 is CASSFAGSTEAFF. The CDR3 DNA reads TGCGCCAGCAGCTTCGCAGGGTCTACTGAAGCTTTCTTT. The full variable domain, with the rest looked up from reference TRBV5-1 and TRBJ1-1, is KAGVTQTPRYLIKTRGQQVTLSCSPISGHRSVSWYQQTPGQGLQFLFEYFSETQRNKGNFPGRFSGRQFSNSRSEMNVSTLELGDSALYLCASSFAGSTEAFFGQGTRLTVV.

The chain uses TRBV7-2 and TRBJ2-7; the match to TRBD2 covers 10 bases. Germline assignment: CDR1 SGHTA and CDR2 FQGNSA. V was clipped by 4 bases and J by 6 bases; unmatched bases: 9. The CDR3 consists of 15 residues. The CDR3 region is CASSSSGRASSEQYF. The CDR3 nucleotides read TGTGCCAGCAGCTCGAGCGGGAGGGCCAGTTCCGAGCAGTACTTC.

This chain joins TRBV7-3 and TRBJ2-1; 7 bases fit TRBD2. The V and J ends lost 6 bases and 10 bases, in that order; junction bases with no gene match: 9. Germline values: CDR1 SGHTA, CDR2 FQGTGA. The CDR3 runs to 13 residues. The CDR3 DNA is TGTGCCAGCAGTTTTAGCGGGTGGGGAGAGCAGTTCTTC. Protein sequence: CASSFSGWGEQFF.

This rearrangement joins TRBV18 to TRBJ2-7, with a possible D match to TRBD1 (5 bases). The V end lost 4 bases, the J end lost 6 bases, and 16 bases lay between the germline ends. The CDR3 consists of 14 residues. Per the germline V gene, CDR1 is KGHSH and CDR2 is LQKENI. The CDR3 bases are TGTGCCAGCTCACTAGGAAGTTCAGGGCGCGAGCAGTACTTC. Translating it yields CASSLGSSGREQYF.

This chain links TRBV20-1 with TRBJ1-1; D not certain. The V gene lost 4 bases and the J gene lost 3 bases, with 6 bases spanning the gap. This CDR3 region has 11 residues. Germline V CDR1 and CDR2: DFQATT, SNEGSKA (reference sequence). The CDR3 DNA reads TGCAGTGCTAAGCGAGACACTGAAGCTTTCTTT. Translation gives CSAKRDTEAFF.

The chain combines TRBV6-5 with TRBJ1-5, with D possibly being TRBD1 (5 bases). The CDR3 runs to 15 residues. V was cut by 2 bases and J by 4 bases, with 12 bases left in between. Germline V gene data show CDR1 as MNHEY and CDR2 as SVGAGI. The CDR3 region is CASSYVRQSNQPQHF. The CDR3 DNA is TGTGCCAGCAGTTACGTGAGACAGTCAAATCAGCCCCAGCATTTT.

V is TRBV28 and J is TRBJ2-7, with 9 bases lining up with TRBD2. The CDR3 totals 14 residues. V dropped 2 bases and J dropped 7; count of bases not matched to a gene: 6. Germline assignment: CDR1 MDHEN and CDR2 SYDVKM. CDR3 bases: TGTGCCAGCAGTTTAATTAGCGGGGGCAGGGAGCAGTACTTC. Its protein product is CASSLISGGREQYF.

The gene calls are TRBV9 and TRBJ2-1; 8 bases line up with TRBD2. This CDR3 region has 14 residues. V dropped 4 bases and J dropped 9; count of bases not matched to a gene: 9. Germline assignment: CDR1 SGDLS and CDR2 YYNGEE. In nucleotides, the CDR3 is TGTGCCAGCAGCCCCATTAGCGGGAAGGGTGAGCAGTTCTTC. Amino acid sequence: CASSPISGKGEQFF.

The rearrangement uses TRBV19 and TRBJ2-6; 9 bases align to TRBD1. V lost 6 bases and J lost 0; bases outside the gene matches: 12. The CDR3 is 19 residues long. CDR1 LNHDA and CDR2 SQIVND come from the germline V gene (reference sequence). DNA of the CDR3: TGTGCCAGTAGGACTCCAAGAGGACAGGGGCACTCTGGGGCCAACGTCCTGACTTTC. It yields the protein CASRTPRGQGHSGANVLTF.

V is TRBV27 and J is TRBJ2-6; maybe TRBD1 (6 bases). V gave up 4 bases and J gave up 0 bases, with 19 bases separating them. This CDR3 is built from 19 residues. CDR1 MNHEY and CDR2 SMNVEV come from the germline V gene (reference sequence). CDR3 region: CASSWRRTGTNSGANVLTF. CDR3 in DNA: TGTGCCAGCAGTTGGAGGAGGACCGGGACAAACTCTGGGGCCAACGTCCTGACTTTC.